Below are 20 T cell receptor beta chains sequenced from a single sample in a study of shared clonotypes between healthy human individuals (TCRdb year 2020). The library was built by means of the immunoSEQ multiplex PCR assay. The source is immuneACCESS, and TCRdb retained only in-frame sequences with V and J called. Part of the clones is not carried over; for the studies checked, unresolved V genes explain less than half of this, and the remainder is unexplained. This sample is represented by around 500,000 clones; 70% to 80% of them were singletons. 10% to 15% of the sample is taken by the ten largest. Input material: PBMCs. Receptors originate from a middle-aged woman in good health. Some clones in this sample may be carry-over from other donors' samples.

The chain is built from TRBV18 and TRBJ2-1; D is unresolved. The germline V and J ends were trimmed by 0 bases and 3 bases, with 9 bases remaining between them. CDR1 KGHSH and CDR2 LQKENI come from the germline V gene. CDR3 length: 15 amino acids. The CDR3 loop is CASSPPLQFYNEQFF. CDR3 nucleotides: TGTGCCAGCTCACCACCTTTACAGTTCTACAATGAGCAGTTCTTC.

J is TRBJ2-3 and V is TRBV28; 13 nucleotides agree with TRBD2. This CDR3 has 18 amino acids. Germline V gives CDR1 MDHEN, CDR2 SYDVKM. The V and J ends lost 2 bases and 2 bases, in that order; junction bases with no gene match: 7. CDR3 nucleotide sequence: TGTGCCAGCAGTTTACCCGGGACTAGCGGGGAACTCACAGATACGCAGTATTTT. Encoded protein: CASSLPGTSGELTDTQYF.

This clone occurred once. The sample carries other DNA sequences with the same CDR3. The CDR3 DNA sequence: TGTGCCAGCAGTAGCAATGAGCAGTTCTTC. Its protein is CASSSNEQFF. The gene calls are TRBV28 and TRBJ2-1, with D unclear. CDR1 is MDHEN, CDR2 SYDVKM, per germline. Trimming removed 5 bases at V and 6 bases at J, with 2 bases between. The CDR3 is made up of 10 amino acids.

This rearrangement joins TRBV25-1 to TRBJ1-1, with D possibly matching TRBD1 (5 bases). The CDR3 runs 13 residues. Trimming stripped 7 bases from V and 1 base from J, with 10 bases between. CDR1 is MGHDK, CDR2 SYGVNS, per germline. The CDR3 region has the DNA TGTGCCAGCAAAGAGGGGCGGAACACTGAAGCTTTCTTT. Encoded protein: CASKEGRNTEAFF.

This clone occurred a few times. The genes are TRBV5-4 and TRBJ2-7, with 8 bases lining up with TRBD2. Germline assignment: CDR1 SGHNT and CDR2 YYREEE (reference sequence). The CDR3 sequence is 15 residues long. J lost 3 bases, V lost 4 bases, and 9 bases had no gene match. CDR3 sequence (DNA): TGTGCCAGCAGCCCCGGGACTAGTTCGGTCTACGAGCAGTACTTC. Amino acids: CASSPGTSSVYEQYF.

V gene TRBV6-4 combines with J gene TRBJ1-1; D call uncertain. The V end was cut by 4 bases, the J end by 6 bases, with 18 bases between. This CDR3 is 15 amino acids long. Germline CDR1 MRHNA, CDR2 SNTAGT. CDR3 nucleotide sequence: TGTGCCAGCAGTGTCCACGGAGGCCTCCAGTCTGAAGCTTTCTTT. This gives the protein CASSVHGGLQSEAFF.

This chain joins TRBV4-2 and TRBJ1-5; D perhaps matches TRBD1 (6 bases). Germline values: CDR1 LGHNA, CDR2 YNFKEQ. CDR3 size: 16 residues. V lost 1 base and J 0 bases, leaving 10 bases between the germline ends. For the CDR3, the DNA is TGTGCCAGCAGCCAAGTGACAGGAGATAGCAATCAGCCCCAGCATTTT. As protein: CASSQVTGDSNQPQHF.

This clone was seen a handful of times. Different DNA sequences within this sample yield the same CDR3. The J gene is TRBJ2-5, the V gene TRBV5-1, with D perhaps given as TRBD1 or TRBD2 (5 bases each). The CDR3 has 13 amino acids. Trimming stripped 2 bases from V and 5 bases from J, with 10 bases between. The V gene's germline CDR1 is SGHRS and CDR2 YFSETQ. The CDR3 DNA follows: TGCGCCAGCAGCTTCGGGACGGGGGAGACCCAGTACTTC. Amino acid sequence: CASSFGTGETQYF.

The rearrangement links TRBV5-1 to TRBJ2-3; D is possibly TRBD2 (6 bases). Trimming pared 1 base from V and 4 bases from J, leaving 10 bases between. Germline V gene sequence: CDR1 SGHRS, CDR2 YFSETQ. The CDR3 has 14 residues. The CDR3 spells CASSLPTSPDTQYF. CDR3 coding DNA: TGCGCCAGCAGCTTGCCCACTAGCCCAGATACGCAGTATTTT.

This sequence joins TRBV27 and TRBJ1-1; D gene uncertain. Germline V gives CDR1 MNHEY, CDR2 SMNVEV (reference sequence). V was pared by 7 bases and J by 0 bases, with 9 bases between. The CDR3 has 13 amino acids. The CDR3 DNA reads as TGTGCCAGCAAACCCTTACTGAACACTGAAGCTTTCTTT. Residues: CASKPLLNTEAFF.

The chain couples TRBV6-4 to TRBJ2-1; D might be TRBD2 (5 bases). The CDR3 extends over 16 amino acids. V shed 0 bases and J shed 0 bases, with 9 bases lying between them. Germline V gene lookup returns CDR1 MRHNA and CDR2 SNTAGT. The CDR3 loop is CASSDSAGSSYNEQFF. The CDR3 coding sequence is TGTGCCAGCAGTGACTCGGCGGGTAGCTCCTACAATGAGCAGTTCTTC.

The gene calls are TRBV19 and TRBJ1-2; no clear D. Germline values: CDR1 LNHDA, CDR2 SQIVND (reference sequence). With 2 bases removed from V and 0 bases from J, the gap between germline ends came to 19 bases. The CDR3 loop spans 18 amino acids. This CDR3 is CASSISYFQLSPNYGYTF. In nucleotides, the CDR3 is TGTGCCAGTAGTATATCCTACTTTCAGCTCTCGCCTAACTATGGCTACACCTTC.

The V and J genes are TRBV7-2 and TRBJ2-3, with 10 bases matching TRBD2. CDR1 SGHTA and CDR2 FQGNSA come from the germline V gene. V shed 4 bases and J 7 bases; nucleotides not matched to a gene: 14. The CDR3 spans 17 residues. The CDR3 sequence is CASSSHFASGSRNTQYF. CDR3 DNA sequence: TGTGCCAGCAGCTCTCACTTCGCTAGCGGGAGTCGTAATACGCAGTATTTT. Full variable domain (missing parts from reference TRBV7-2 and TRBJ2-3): GAGVSQSPSNKVTEKGKDVELRCDPISGHTALYWYRQSLGQGLEFLIYFQGNSAPDKSGLPSDRFSAERTGGSVSTLTIQRTQQEDSAVYLCASSSHFASGSRNTQYFGPGTRLTVL.

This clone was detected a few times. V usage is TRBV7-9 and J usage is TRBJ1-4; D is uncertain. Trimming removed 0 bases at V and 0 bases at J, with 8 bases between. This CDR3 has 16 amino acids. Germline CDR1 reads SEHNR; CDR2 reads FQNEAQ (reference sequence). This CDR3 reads CASSLAYRATNEKLFF. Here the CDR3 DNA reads TGTGCCAGCAGCTTAGCGTACAGAGCAACTAATGAAAAACTGTTTTTT. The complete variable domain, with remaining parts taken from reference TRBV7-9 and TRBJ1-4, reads DTGVSQNPRHKITKRGQNVTFRCDPISEHNRLYWYRQTLGQGPEFLTYFQNEAQLEKSRLLSDRFSAERPKGSFSTLEIQRTEQGDSAMYLCASSLAYRATNEKLFFGSGTQLSVL.

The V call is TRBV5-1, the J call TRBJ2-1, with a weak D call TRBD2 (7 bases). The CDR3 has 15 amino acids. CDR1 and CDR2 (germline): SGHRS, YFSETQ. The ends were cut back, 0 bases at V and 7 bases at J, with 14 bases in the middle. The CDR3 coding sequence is TGCGCCAGCAGCTTGGAGTTAGGGGGGGCGAATGAGCAGTTCTTC. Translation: CASSLELGGANEQFF.

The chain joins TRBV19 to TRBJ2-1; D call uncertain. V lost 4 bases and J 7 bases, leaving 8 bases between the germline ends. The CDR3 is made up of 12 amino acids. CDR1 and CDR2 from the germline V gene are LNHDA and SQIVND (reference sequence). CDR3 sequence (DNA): TGTGCCAGTAGTACCATCTGGAATGAGCAGTTCTTC. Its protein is CASSTIWNEQFF.

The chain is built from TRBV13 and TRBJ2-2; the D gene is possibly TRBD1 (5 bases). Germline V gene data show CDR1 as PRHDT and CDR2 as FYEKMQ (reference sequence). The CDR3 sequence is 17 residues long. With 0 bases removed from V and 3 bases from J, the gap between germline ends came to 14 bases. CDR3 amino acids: CASSLGPLIGDTGELFF. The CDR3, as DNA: TGTGCCAGCAGCTTAGGACCCTTGATAGGGGACACCGGGGAGCTGTTTTTT. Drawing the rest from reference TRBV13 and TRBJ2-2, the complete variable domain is AAGVIQSPRHLIKEKRETATLKCYPIPRHDTVYWYQQGPGQDPQFLISFYEKMQSDKGSIPDRFSAQQFSDYHSELNMSSLELGDSALYFCASSLGPLIGDTGELFFGEGSRLTVL.

CDR3 residues: CASRPLQRLRYNEQFF. The CDR3 bases are TGTGCCAGCAGACCCCTCCAGCGTCTGCGATACAATGAGCAGTTCTTC. This sequence joins TRBV27 and TRBJ2-1, with D hard to call. CDR1 is MNHEY, CDR2 SMNVEV, per germline (reference sequence). The CDR3 has 16 residues. Trimming pared 6 bases from V and 4 bases from J, leaving 19 bases between.

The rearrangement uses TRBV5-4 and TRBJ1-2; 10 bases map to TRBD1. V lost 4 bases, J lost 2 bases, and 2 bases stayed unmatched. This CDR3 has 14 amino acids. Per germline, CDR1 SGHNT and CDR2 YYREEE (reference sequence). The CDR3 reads CASSGGQGNYGYTF. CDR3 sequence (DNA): TGTGCCAGCAGCGGGGGACAGGGGAACTATGGCTACACCTTC.

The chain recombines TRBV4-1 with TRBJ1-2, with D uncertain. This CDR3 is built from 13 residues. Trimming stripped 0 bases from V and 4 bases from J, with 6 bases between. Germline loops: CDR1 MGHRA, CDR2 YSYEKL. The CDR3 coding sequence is TGCGCCAGCAGCCAAGATTTGGGCTATGGCTACACCTTC. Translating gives CASSQDLGYGYTF.